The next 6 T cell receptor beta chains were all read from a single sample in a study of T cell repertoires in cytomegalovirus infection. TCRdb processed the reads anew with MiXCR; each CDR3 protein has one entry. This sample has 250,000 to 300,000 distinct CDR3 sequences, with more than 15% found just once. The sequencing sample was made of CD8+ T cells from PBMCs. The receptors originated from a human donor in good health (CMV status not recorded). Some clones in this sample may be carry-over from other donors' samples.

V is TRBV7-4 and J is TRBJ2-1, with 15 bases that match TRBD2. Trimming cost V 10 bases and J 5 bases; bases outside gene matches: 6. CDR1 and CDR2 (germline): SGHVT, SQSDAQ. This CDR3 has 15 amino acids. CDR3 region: CAMEGLAGGHNEQFF. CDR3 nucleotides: TGTGCCATGGAGGGACTAGCGGGGGGTCACAATGAGCAGTTCTTC.

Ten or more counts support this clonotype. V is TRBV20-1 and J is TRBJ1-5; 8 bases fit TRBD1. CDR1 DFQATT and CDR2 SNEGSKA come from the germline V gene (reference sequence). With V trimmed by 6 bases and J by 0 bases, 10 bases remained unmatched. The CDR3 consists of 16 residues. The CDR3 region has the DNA TGCAGTGCCACCAACTGGGACAGGAATAGCAATCAGCCCCAGCATTTT. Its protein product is CSATNWDRNSNQPQHF.

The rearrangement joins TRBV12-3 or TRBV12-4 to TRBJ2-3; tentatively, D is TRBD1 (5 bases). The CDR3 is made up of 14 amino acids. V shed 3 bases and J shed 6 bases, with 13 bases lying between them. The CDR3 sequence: CASSFVGARDTQYF. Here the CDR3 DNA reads TGTGCCAGCAGTTTTGTAGGGGCGCGGGATACGCAGTATTTT.

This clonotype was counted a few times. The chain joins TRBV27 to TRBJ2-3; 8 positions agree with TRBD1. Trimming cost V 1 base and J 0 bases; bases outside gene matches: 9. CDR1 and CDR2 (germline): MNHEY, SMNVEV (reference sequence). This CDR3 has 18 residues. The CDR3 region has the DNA TGTGCCAGCAGTTTATACCAGGGGGCCGCAATAAGCACAGATACGCAGTATTTT. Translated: CASSLYQGAAISTDTQYF.

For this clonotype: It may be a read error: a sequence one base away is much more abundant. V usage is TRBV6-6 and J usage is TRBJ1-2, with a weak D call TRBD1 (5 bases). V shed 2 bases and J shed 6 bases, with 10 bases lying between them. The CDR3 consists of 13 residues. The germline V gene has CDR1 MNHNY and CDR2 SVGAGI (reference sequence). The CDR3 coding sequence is TGTGCCAGCAGTTACGACAGCGCCAATGGCTACACCTTC. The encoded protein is CASSYDSANGYTF.

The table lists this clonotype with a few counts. The CDR3 coding sequence is TGTGCCAGCAGCCCTCTCGGCAGGGTCCCGCGGAACACCATATATTTT. This translates into CASSPLGRVPRNTIYF. The chain uses TRBV7-2 and TRBJ1-3; D is perhaps TRBD1 (5 bases). The germline V gene encodes CDR1 SGHTA and CDR2 FQGNSA. V lost 5 bases, J lost 7 bases, and 21 bases lay in between. CDR3 size: 16 residues. The whole variable domain, filled in from reference TRBV7-2 and TRBJ1-3, reads GAGVSQSPSNKVTEKGKDVELRCDPISGHTALYWYRQSLGQGLEFLIYFQGNSAPDKSGLPSDRFSAERTGGSVSTLTIQRTQQEDSAVYLCASSPLGRVPRNTIYFGEGSWLTVV.